These 6 T cell receptor beta chains came from one sample sequenced in a study of T cell changes during pregnancy in multiple sclerosis. The protocol was immunoSEQ multiplex PCR, while the TCRdb copy is restricted to in-frame clones and leaves out a portion. The data hold 64,000 or so clones, with roughly 96% observed a single time. The sequenced sample was CD8+ T cells from peripheral blood mononuclear cells, obtained after pregnancy. The source of these receptors is a female donor with multiple sclerosis, enrolled in a pregnancy study.

The chain employs TRBV7-2 and TRBJ2-5, with D perhaps TRBD1 (5 bases). Germline V CDR1 and CDR2: SGHTA, FQGNSA. The CDR3 length is 15 residues. Trimming left V 2 bases short and J 5 bases short, with 15 bases between. The chain's CDR3 is CASSLIFWGQETQYF. The CDR3 nucleotides are TGTGCCAGCAGCTTAATTTTCTGGGGCCAGGAGACCCAGTACTTC.

In this sample, this clone turned up a few times. The chain couples TRBV6-1 to TRBJ1-1; D ambiguous. Germline V gene lookup returns CDR1 MNHNS and CDR2 SASEGT. V lost 3 bases and J lost 3, with 8 bases in between. This CDR3 region has 13 residues. The CDR3 DNA reads as TGTGCCAGCAGTGATTGGAGCTACACTGAAGCTTTCTTT. Its protein product is CASSDWSYTEAFF.

This clone was seen once. The CDR3 nucleotides are TGTGCCAGCAGTTACTCGGCTAGCGAGGGCATTCAGTACTTC. Protein: CASSYSASEGIQYF. The genes are TRBV6-5 and TRBJ2-4; D might be TRBD2 (6 bases). Germline loops: CDR1 MNHEY, CDR2 SVGAGI. CDR3 size: 14 residues. With 0 bases removed from V and 9 bases from J, the gap between germline ends came to 12 bases.

This clone was seen just once. The chain has TRBV9 and TRBJ2-5; the match to TRBD2 covers 10 bases. The CDR3 has 18 amino acids. Trimming at V came to 0 bases and at J to 5 bases, leaving 13 bases not matched to a gene. Germline CDR1 SGDLS, CDR2 YYNGEE. In nucleotides, the CDR3 is TGTGCCAGCAGCGTAGAGGCTAGCGGGAGTCCTGAGGGGGAGACCCAGTACTTC. It codes for CASSVEASGSPEGETQYF.

The V call is TRBV27, the J call TRBJ1-1; D gene uncertain. Germline V lookup: CDR1 MNHEY, CDR2 SMNVEV (reference sequence). Deletions cut 5 bases from V and 1 base from J, with 20 bases between. The CDR3 consists of 17 residues. The CDR3 loop is CASSPYDGGRKNTEAFF. In DNA, the CDR3 is TGTGCCAGCAGTCCCTACGACGGCGGAAGAAAGAACACTGAAGCTTTCTTT.

The DNA of the CDR3 is TGTGCCAGCAGCTTAGCAGGACTAGCGAACCAAGAGACCCAGTACTTC. Its protein product is CASSLAGLANQETQYF. The rearrangement joins TRBV7-2 to TRBJ2-5; 9 positions match TRBD2. In germline, CDR1 is SGHTA, CDR2 FQGNSA. V trimming: 0 bases; J trimming: 0 bases; junction bases outside the gene matches: 2. This CDR3 is 16 amino acids long.